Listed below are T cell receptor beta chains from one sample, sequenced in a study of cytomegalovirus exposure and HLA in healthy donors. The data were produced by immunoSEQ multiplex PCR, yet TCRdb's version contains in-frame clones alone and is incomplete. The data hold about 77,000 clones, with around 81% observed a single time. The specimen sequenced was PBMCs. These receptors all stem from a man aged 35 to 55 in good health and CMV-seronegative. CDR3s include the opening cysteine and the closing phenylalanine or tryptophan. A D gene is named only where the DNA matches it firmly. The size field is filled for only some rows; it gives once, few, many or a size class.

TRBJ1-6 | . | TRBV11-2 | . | TGTGCCAGCAGCCTGGGAGTGGGCTCCTATAATTCACCCCTCCACTTT | CASSLGVGSYNSPLHF
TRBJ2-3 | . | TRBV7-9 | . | TGTTCCAGCAGCTTAGCCTCGGGAACCGATACGCAGTATTTT | CSSSLASGTDTQYF
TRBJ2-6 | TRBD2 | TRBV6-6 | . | TGTGCCAGCAGTTACGGGGGGGGAGGCGGGGCCAACGTCCTGACTTTC | CASSYGGGGGANVLTF
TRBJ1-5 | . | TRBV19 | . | TGTGCCAGTAGTATAAGGGACTCAGACAATCAGCCCCAGCATTTT | CASSIRDSDNQPQHF
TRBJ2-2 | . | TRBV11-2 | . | TGCGCCAGCAGCTTAGAGCCTAGCGATACCGGGGAGCTGTTTTTT | CASSLEPSDTGELFF
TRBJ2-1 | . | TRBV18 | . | TGTGCCAGCTCACCAGTTCCCCTCACCGGGTCGTACAATGAGCAGTTCTTC | CASSPVPLTGSYNEQFF
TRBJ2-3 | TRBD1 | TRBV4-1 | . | TGCGCCAGCAGCCTCCAGGGGGCAGATACGCAGTATTTT | CASSLQGADTQYF
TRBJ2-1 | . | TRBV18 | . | TGTGCCACCGCCGATACTAGGGGGGGATTGGGTGAGCAGTTCTTC | CATADTRGGLGEQFF
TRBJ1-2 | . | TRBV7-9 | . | TGTGCCAGCGGAGGTCTCACCAATCTTTATGGCTACACCTTC | CASGGLTNLYGYTF
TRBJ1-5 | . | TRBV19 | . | TGTGCCAGTAGTTTCCTGAATCAGCCCCAGCATTTT | CASSFLNQPQHF
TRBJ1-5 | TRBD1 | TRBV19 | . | TGTGCCAGTACCACCCAGGGGGCTCTTCTCGCTCAGCCCCAGCATTTT | CASTTQGALLAQPQHF
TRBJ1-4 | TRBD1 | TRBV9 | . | TGTGCCAGCAGCCTAGTTCCGACAGGGGGGAGTGAAAAACTGTTTTTT | CASSLVPTGGSEKLFF
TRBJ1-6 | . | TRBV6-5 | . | TGTGCCAGCAGGGACAGACTCTCACCCCTCCACTTT | CASRDRLSPLHF
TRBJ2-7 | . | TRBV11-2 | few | TGTGCCAGCAGCTCCGGGGGCTCAGGGGGAGAGCAGTACTTC | CASSSGGSGGEQYF
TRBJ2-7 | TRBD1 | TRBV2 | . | TGTGCCAGCACCAACCCAAACGGAGGGACAGGAGACTACGAGCAGTACTTC | CASTNPNGGTGDYEQYF